This is a list of T cell receptor beta chains from one sample in a study of T-cell memory formation after mild COVID-19. In TCRdb, the 5' RACE reads were re-called with MiXCR into one record per CDR3 protein. Among hundreds of thousands of distinct CDR3 sequences listed, 15% to 17% were seen once. The sample was PBMCs or a T cell subset sorted from them (not recorded which). The receptors derive from an adult woman who had mild COVID-19 (a few samples of this study predate the infection). Cell type and time point are not known. Both conserved end residues are part of each CDR3. A D gene is named only where the DNA matches it firmly. Not every row has a clone size; where given, it reads once, few, many or a size class.

TRBV5-6	NA	NA	TRBJ1-6	TGTGCCAGCAGCTTTAGGGAGAGCTCCTATAATTCACCCCTCCACTTT	CASSFRESSYNSPLHF
TRBV20-1	NA	NA	TRBJ2-3	TGCAGTGCTAATCGGGGGCCAGATACGCAGTATTTT	CSANRGPDTQYF
TRBV2	few	NA	TRBJ1-1	TGTGCCAGCGAACAACTGAACACTGAAGCTTTCTTT	CASEQLNTEAFF
TRBV6-1	few	TRBD1	TRBJ2-7	TGTGCCAGCAGTGTCCGGACAGGGGGCATTGGTGGCTCCTACGAGCAGTACTTC	CASSVRTGGIGGSYEQYF
TRBV4-1	NA	NA	TRBJ2-7	TGCGCCAGCAGCCAAGACCGGATAGTCTCCTACGAGCAGTACTTC	CASSQDRIVSYEQYF
TRBV12-3/TRBV12-4	few	NA	TRBJ2-4	TGTGCCAGCAGTTTAGGTCCGGGTACAAACATTCAGTACTTC	CASSLGPGTNIQYF
TRBV12-3/TRBV12-4	few	TRBD1	TRBJ1-1	TGTGCCAGCAAGATGACAGGGGGCCGAAATGAAGCTTTCTTT	CASKMTGGRNEAFF
TRBV5-4	NA	NA	TRBJ2-2	TGTGCCAGCAGCTTGGCCCCCCACGGGTCCGGGGAGCTGTTTTTT	CASSLAPHGSGELFF
TRBV5-1	many	TRBD1	TRBJ2-7	TGCGCCAGCAGCTTTTCGGACAGGGGGCAAACCTACGAGCAGTACTTC	CASSFSDRGQTYEQYF
TRBV6-2/TRBV6-3	NA	NA	TRBJ2-7	TGTGCCAGCGGGGACTCCTACTACGAGCAGTACTTC	CASGDSYYEQYF
TRBV6-5	NA	TRBD1	TRBJ1-2	TGTGCCAGCAGTTACACACTGGGACAGGGGTCTGGCTACACCTTC	CASSYTLGQGSGYTF
TRBV30	NA	TRBD1	TRBJ2-3	TGTGCCTGGACGGGACAGCACACTAGCACAGATACGCAGTATTTT	CAWTGQHTSTDTQYF
TRBV19	few	TRBD1	TRBJ2-2	TGTGCCAGTAGTTCCGCAGGGGGCCGCACCGGGGAGCTGTTTTTT	CASSSAGGRTGELFF
TRBV12-3/TRBV12-4	NA	NA	TRBJ2-7	TGTGCCAGCAGTTCTCCGGGACTCGGGGCCTACGAGCAGTACTTC	CASSSPGLGAYEQYF
TRBV5-5	few	NA	TRBJ1-4	TGTGCCAGCAGCCTCTCAGGGTTAACTAATGAAAAACTGTTTTTT	CASSLSGLTNEKLFF
TRBV2	once	NA	TRBJ1-6	TGTGCCAGCAGAAGCGACAGCTCGAATTCACCCCTCCACTTT	CASRSDSSNSPLHF
TRBV5-4	few	NA	TRBJ2-7	TGTGCCAGCAGCCCGGCGGGACATATTTACGAGCAGTACTTC	CASSPAGHIYEQYF
TRBV3-1	NA	NA	TRBJ2-7	TGTGCCAGCAGCCAAAGGTTCCACGAGCAGTACTTC	CASSQRFHEQYF
TRBV2	few	NA	TRBJ2-7	TGTGCCAGCATTCGGGGATACGAGCAGTACTTC	CASIRGYEQYF
TRBV21-1	NA	NA	TRBJ2-7	TGTGCCAGCAGCTGCCGACAGGGGCCCGAGCAGTACTTC	CASSCRQGPEQYF
TRBV12-3/TRBV12-4	few	NA	TRBJ2-6	TGTGCCAGCAGTTCCCTCAACGTCCTGACTTTC	CASSSLNVLTF
TRBV9	few	TRBD1	TRBJ2-7	TGTGCCAGCAGCGTAGCTCCAGGGACAGGGTTCGAGCAGTACTTC	CASSVAPGTGFEQYF
TRBV6-1	NA	TRBD1	TRBJ1-1	TGTGCCAGCAGTGAAGCGATGTCAGGGGGCGCCTCTGCTGAAGCTTTCTTT	CASSEAMSGGASAEAFF
TRBV5-4	few	NA	TRBJ2-1	TGTGCCAGCAGCTTAGGGGGAGGGCCCTCTCGGGCGTCACACAATGAGCAGTTCTTC	CASSLGGGPSRASHNEQFF
TRBV2	few	NA	TRBJ1-4	TGTGCCAGTCAGAGGACAACTAATGAAAAACTGTTTTTT	CASQRTTNEKLFF
TRBV12-3/TRBV12-4	NA	NA	TRBJ2-7	TGTGCCAGCAGTGAACCAGGTTACGAGCAGTACTTC	CASSEPGYEQYF
TRBV20-1	few	TRBD1	TRBJ1-1	TGCAGTGCTAGAGATGGGACAGGGGGCTGGGGGAACACTGAAGCTTTCTTT	CSARDGTGGWGNTEAFF
TRBV7-2	NA	TRBD1	TRBJ1-5	TGTGCCAGCAGCTTACGTCAGGGGGCAAGCTCCTACGTTAGCAATCAGCCCCAGCATTTT	CASSLRQGASSYVSNQPQHF
TRBV5-1	few	TRBD2	TRBJ2-5	TGCGCCAGCAGATGGGGGGGGTCGGACGAGACCCAGTACTTC	CASRWGGSDETQYF
TRBV4-1	NA	NA	TRBJ2-1	TGCGCCAGCAGCCAAGTCGATATGGGTTTATCCTACAATGAGCAGTTCTTC	CASSQVDMGLSYNEQFF
TRBV4-1	NA	TRBD1	TRBJ1-2	TGCGCCAGCAGCCGAGTAGGACAGGGGAGCTATGGCTACACCTTC	CASSRVGQGSYGYTF
TRBV5-1	few	TRBD2	TRBJ2-7	TGCGCCAGCAGCTCCGGGACTAGGGACGAGCAGTACTTC	CASSSGTRDEQYF
TRBV4-1	NA	TRBD1	TRBJ2-7	TGCGCCAGCAGCCAAGTTGGGACAGGGGATTACGAGCAGTACTTC	CASSQVGTGDYEQYF
TRBV7-3	few	NA	TRBJ2-3	TGTGCCAGCAGCCGGACAGTCCGGGATACGCAGTATTTT	CASSRTVRDTQYF
TRBV18	few	TRBD2	TRBJ2-7	TGTGCCAGCTCACCACCCGGGACTAGCTTCGGCGAGCAGTACTTC	CASSPPGTSFGEQYF
TRBV19	NA	TRBD2	TRBJ2-3	TGTGCCAGTAGTATAGGGAGGACTAGCGGGGGCACAGATACGCAGTATTTT	CASSIGRTSGGTDTQYF
TRBV14	NA	NA	TRBJ2-1	TGTGCCAGCAGCCAACTAGGTGCTGGAACCTACTTC	CASSQLGAGTYF
TRBV9	many	TRBD2	TRBJ2-6	TGTGCCAGCAGCGCCCGGCAGCGGGGTCCGAGCTCTGGGGCCAACGTCCTGACTTTC	CASSARQRGPSSGANVLTF
TRBV20-1	NA	NA	TRBJ2-5	TGCAGTGCTAGAGATCCAGGACGCAGGGAAGAGACCCAGTACTTC	CSARDPGRREETQYF
TRBV29-1	NA	NA	TRBJ2-1	TGCAGCGTTGAGGATCGGGGGCCCTACAATGAGCAGTTCTTC	CSVEDRGPYNEQFF
TRBV6-5	few	NA	TRBJ2-7	TGTGCCAGCAGTTACGGGGCTACCAGAGGCTACGAGCAGTACTTC	CASSYGATRGYEQYF
TRBV4-2	NA	NA	TRBJ1-2	TGTGCCAGCAGCCAAGACACAGGGAACTATGGCTACACCTTC	CASSQDTGNYGYTF
TRBV30	few	NA	TRBJ1-2	TGTGCCGCCTCTCGGGGGCCAGTTTTC	CAASRGPVF
TRBV20-1	NA	NA	TRBJ1-1	TGCAGCGCCTCATCCGACTCAACTCTCACTGAAGCTTTCTTT	CSASSDSTLTEAFF
TRBV12-3/TRBV12-4	few	TRBD2	TRBJ2-2	TGTGCCAGCAGCCTCGGCGGCGGGGGGGAGGTCGGGGAGCTGTTTTTT	CASSLGGGGEVGELFF
TRBV25-1	NA	NA	TRBJ2-3	TGTGCCAGCAGCCCGGGCGGGGTGTGGACAGATACGCAGTATTTT	CASSPGGVWTDTQYF
TRBV7-2	NA	NA	TRBJ2-1	TGTGCCAGCAGCTTTAGGGGGAATCGGGCCAATGAGCAGTTCTTC	CASSFRGNRANEQFF
TRBV5-1	few	TRBD2	TRBJ2-7	TGCGCCAGCAGCTTGGACCAAGCGGGGGAGCAGTACTTC	CASSLDQAGEQYF
TRBV29-1	NA	TRBD2	TRBJ2-7	TGCAGCGCCGGGAGGACTGGCAAAACCTACGAGCAGTACTTC	CSAGRTGKTYEQYF
TRBV2	few	NA	TRBJ1-5	TGTGCCAGCAGTGTCATACAGAATCAGCCCCAGCATTTT	CASSVIQNQPQHF
TRBV5-1	few	NA	TRBJ1-2	TGCGCCAGCAGCCCAATGGGTGGGAACTATGGCTACACCTTC	CASSPMGGNYGYTF
TRBV4-2	many	NA	TRBJ1-2	TGTGCCAGCAGCCGAGCGGTGGGGGGGTCCTCGTTCTATGGCTACACCTTC	CASSRAVGGSSFYGYTF